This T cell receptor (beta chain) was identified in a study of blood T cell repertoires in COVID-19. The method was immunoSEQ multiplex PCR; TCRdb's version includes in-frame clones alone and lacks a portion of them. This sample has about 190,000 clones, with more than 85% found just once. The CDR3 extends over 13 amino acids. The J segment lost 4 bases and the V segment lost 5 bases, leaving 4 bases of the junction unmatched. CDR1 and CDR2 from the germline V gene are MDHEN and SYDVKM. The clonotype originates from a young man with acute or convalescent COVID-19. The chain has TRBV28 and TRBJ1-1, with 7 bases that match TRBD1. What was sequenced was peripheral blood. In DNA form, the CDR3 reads TGTGCCAGCAGTCAGGGGGGATTCACTGAAGCTTTCTTT. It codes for CASSQGGFTEAFF.